What follows describes a single TCR beta chain. These data originate in a study of blood T cell repertoires in COVID-19. Study at large: Researchers got acute and convalescent COVID-19 samples from the United States, Italy and Spain.

In the original analysis: Amplification of reference gene primers was used by the study to estimate nucleated cell counts. Sequenced by immunoSEQ multiplex PCR; TCRdb stores in-frame clones only, minus some. The V and J calls and the clone size are those of that table, but D and trimming were determined from the DNA. This table has 150,000 to 180,000 clones, about 90% appearing once. After removal of 4 bases from V and 5 bases from J, the junction contained 9 bases not matched to a gene. The V gene's germline CDR1 is SGHTA and CDR2 FQGNSA. There are 16 residues in the CDR3. The specimen was peripheral blood. The clonotype was recovered from a man in his fifties or sixties with acute or convalescent COVID-19. The chain employs TRBV7-2 and TRBJ2-2; 8 bases are shared with TRBD1. CDR3 DNA: TGTGCCAGCAGCTCCCGGACAGGGCCAGGAACCGGGGAGCTGTTTTTT. Translated: CASSSRTGPGTGELFF.